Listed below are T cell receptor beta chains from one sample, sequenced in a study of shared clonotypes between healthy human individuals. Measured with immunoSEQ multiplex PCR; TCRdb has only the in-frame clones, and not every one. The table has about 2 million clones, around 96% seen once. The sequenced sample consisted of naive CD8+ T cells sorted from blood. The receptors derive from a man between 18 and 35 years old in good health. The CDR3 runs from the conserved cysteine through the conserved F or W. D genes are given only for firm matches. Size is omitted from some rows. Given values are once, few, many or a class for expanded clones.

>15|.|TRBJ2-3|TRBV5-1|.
CASSSQRVNTDTQYF
TGCGCCAGCAGCTCGCAGCGGGTAAACACAGATACGCAGTATTTT
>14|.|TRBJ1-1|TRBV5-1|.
CASRTRQANTEAFF
TGCGCCAGCAGAACACGACAGGCGAACACTGAAGCTTTCTTT
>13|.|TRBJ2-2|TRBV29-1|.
CSVLRANTGELFF
TGCAGCGTTTTGCGGGCGAACACCGGGGAGCTGTTTTTT
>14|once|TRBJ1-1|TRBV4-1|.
CASSQGDGNTEAFF
TGCGCCAGCAGCCAAGGGGACGGAAACACTGAAGCTTTCTTT
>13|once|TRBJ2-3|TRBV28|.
CASSLRGADTQYF
TGTGCCAGCAGTTTAAGGGGGGCCGATACGCAGTATTTT
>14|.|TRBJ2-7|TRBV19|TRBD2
CASSSLAGNYEQYF
TGTGCCAGTAGTTCCCTAGCGGGTAATTACGAGCAGTACTTC
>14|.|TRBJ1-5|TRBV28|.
CASSLVREDQPQHF
TGTGCCAGCAGTTTAGTCAGAGAGGATCAGCCCCAGCATTTT
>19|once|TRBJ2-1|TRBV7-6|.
CASSLVSPYDSGIVNEQFF
TGTGCCAGCAGCTTAGTTTCCCCGTACGATAGCGGAATTGTCAATGAGCAGTTCTTC
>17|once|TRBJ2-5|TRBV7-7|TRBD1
CASSSIPIGQGQETQYF
TGTGCTAGCAGCTCAATCCCCATCGGACAGGGCCAAGAGACCCAGTACTTC
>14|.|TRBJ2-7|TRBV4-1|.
CASSHGDPAYEQYF
TGCGCCAGCAGCCACGGGGACCCAGCCTACGAGCAGTACTTC
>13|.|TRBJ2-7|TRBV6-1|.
CASSTDSSYEQYF
TGTGCCAGCAGCACTGACTCGTCCTACGAGCAGTACTTC
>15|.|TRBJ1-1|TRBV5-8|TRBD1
CASSFGQGAGTEAFF
TGTGCCAGCAGCTTCGGACAGGGGGCAGGGACTGAAGCTTTCTTT
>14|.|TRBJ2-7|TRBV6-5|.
CASSEGGEAYEQYF
TGTGCCAGCAGTGAGGGTGGGGAGGCCTACGAGCAGTACTTC
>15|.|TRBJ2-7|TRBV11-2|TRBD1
CASSFRGLKTYEQYF
TGTGCCAGCAGCTTCAGGGGGCTAAAGACCTACGAGCAGTACTTC
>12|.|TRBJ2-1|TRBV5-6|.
CASSLDFPEQFF
TGTGCCAGCAGCTTGGACTTCCCTGAGCAGTTCTTC
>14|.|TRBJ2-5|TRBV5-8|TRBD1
CASSLRDSQETQYF
TGTGCCAGCAGCCTTCGGGACAGCCAAGAGACCCAGTACTTC
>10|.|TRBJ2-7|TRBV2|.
CASSEGEQYF
TGTGCCAGCAGTGAGGGGGAGCAGTACTTC
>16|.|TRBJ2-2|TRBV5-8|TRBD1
CASSSGTGTNTGELFF
TGTGCCAGCAGCTCAGGGACAGGGACGAACACCGGGGAGCTGTTTTTT
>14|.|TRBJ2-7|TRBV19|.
CASSITALAYEQYF
TGTGCCAGTAGTATCACAGCACTAGCCTACGAGCAGTACTTC
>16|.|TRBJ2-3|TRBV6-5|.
CASSYLPGAAVDTQYF
TGTGCCAGCAGTTACTTGCCAGGGGCCGCCGTGGATACGCAGTATTTT
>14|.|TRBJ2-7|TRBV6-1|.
CASSEIGGSYEQYF
TGTGCCAGCAGTGAAATAGGCGGGTCCTACGAGCAGTACTTC
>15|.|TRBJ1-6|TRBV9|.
CASSVATGAGSPLHF
TGTGCCAGCAGCGTAGCTACGGGGGCGGGTTCACCCCTCCACTTT
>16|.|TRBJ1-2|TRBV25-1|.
CASSDWTSELRYGYTF
TGTGCCAGCAGTGACTGGACTTCGGAGCTCCGTTATGGCTACACCTTC
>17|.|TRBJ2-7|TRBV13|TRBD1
CASSTRDRSILGGEQYF
TGTGCCAGCAGCACCCGGGACAGGTCCATCCTAGGGGGCGAGCAGTACTTC
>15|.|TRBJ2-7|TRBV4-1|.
CASSQIRSTTYEQYF
TGCGCCAGCAGCCAAATAAGGTCTACTACCTACGAGCAGTACTTC
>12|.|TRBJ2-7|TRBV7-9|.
CASSPGPYEQYF
TGTGCCAGCAGCCCCGGACCCTACGAGCAGTACTTC
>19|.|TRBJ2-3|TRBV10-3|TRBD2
CAISVELAGGTYSTDTQYF
TGTGCCATCAGTGTCGAACTAGCGGGGGGGACCTATAGCACAGATACGCAGTATTTT
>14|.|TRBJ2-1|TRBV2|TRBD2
CASYFPGLNNEQFF
TGTGCCAGTTATTTCCCGGGACTAAACAATGAGCAGTTCTTC
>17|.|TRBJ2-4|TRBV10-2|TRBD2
CASSESLAGGPRNIQYF
TGCGCCAGCAGTGAGTCACTAGCGGGGGGGCCGAGAAACATTCAGTACTTC
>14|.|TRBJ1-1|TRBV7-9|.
CASSLYGRNTEAFF
TGTGCCAGCAGCTTATACGGACGAAACACTGAAGCTTTCTTT
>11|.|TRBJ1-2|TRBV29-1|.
CSVELQFGYTF
TGCAGCGTTGAATTACAGTTTGGCTACACCTTC
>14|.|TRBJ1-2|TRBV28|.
CASSPTGTGDGYTF
TGTGCCAGCAGCCCCACTGGGACCGGGGATGGCTACACCTTC
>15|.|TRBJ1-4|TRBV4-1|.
CASSQVPGENEKLFF
TGCGCCAGCAGCCAAGTACCCGGGGAGAACGAAAAACTGTTTTTT
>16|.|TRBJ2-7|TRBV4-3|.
CASTQEVSGSSYEQYF
TGCGCCAGCACCCAAGAGGTGAGCGGAAGCTCCTACGAGCAGTACTTC
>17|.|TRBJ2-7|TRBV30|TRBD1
CAWSVPIPRGQPYEQYF
TGTGCCTGGAGTGTCCCCATCCCCCGGGGACAGCCCTACGAGCAGTACTTC
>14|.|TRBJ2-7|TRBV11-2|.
CASSPGQTYYEQYF
TGTGCCAGCAGCCCTGGGCAGACCTACTACGAGCAGTACTTC
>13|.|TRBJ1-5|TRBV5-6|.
CASSSGSNQPQHF
TGTGCCAGCAGCTCGGGCAGCAATCAGCCCCAGCATTTT
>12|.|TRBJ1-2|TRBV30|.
CAWSGGLEGYTF
TGTGCCTGGAGTGGGGGGCTGGAAGGCTACACCTTC
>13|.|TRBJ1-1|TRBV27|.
CASSLGSYTEAFF
TGTGCCAGCAGCCTAGGGTCCTACACTGAAGCTTTCTTT
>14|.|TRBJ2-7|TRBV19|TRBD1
CASSPTTGAYEQYF
TGTGCCAGTAGTCCGACGACAGGGGCCTACGAGCAGTACTTC
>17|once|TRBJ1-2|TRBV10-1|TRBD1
CASSAGQGARVNYGYTF
TGCGCCAGCAGTGCGGGACAGGGGGCGCGGGTAAACTATGGCTACACCTTC
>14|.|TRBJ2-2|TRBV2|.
CASSETENTGELFF
TGTGCCAGCAGTGAGACCGAGAACACCGGGGAGCTGTTTTTT
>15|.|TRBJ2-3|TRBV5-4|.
CASRTYSYTTDTQYF
TGTGCCAGCAGGACCTACTCGTATACCACAGATACGCAGTATTTT
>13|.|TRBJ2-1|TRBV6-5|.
CASSYTVIHEQFF
TGTGCCAGCAGTTACACAGTAATCCATGAGCAGTTCTTC
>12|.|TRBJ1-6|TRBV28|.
CASSEDSSPLHF
TGTGCCAGCAGTGAGGACAGCTCACCCCTCCACTTT
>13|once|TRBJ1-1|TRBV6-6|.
CASIIGPTEGAFF
TGTGCCAGCATAATCGGGCCAACCGAGGGAGCTTTCTTT
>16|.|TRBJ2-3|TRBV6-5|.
CASSLSRTMQRDTQYF
TGTGCCAGCAGTTTATCCCGGACGATGCAGAGGGATACGCAGTATTTT
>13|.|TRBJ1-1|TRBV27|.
CASSSTGIPEAFF
TGTGCCAGCAGTAGCACAGGGATCCCTGAAGCTTTCTTT
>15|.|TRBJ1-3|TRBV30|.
CARSWDGGSGNTIYF
TGTGCCCGGTCGTGGGACGGTGGCTCTGGAAACACCATATATTTT
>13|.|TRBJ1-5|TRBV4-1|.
CASSQAGAQPQHF
TGCGCCAGCAGCCAAGCAGGGGCTCAGCCCCAGCATTTT
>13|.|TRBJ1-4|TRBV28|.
CAGSRIRGEKLFF
TGTGCCGGCAGCCGTATACGGGGTGAAAAACTGTTTTTT
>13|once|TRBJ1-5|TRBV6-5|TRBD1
CASSQTGGQPQHF
TGTGCCAGCAGTCAGACAGGGGGCCAGCCCCAGCATTTT
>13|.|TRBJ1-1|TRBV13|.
CASSPQGSLEAFF
TGTGCCAGCAGCCCTCAGGGGTCCCTTGAAGCTTTCTTT
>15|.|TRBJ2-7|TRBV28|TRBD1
CASSADRVGSYEQYF
TGTGCCAGCAGTGCCGACAGGGTTGGTTCCTACGAGCAGTACTTC
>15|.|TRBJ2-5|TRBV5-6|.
CASSSVLGPEETQYF
TGTGCCAGCAGCTCGGTCCTGGGGCCGGAAGAGACCCAGTACTTC